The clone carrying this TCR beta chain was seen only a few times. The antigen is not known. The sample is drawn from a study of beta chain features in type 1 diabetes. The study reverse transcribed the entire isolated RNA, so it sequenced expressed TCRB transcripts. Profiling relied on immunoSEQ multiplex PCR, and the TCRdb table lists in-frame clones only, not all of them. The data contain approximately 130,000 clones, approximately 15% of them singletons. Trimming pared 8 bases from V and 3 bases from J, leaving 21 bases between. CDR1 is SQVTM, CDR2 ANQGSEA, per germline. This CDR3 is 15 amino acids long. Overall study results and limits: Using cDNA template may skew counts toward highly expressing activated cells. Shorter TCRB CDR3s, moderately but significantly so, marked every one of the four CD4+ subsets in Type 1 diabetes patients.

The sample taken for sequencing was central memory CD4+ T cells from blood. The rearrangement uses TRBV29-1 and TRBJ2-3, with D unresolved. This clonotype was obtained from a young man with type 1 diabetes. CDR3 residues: CSFVVGRRWTDTQYF. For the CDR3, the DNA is TGCAGCTTCGTGGTGGGTAGAAGGTGGACAGATACGCAGTATTTT.